One and the same sample provided the 19 T cell receptor beta chains below, sequenced in a study of CD8+CD57+ T cells in acquired aplastic anemia (dated 2018 in TCRdb). Sequencing was carried out with an Illumina HiSeq 2000. Genomic DNA served as template for TCR beta VDJ combination and CDR3 sequence profiling. TCRdb passed the public sequencing reads through fastp at Q25 and MiXCR, retaining productive beta sequences. Each CDR3 protein gets just one entry, which takes the most common genes and DNA from the rows behind it. Across this sample there are 150,000 or so distinct CDR3 sequences, with 47% seen only once. Together, the top ten hold approximately 2.9% of the sample. Expansion of CD8+CD57+ cells had been shown by flow cytometry in the patients chosen for sequencing. Sample: sorted CD4+, CD8+, or CD8+CD57+ T cells (not recorded which) from PBMCs. These receptors all come from a human donor with aplastic anemia.

The chain employs TRBV5-1 and TRBJ2-7; the match to TRBD2 covers 8 bases. V was clipped by 2 bases and J by 5 bases; unmatched bases: 3. CDR1 and CDR2 from the germline V gene are SGHRS and YFSETQ. The CDR3 length is 13 residues. CDR3 in DNA: TGCGCCAGCAGCTTAACAGCGGGAGACGAGCAGTACTTC. Translation gives CASSLTAGDEQYF. The whole variable domain, filled in from reference TRBV5-1 and TRBJ2-7, reads KAGVTQTPRYLIKTRGQQVTLSCSPISGHRSVSWYQQTPGQGLQFLFEYFSETQRNKGNFPGRFSGRQFSNSRSEMNVSTLELGDSALYLCASSLTAGDEQYFGPGTRLTVT.

This clonotype has a count of ten or more. The V call is TRBV11-2, the J call TRBJ2-5, with 12 bases matching TRBD2. After removal of 5 bases from V and 2 bases from J, the junction contained 3 bases not matched to a gene. CDR3 length equals 15 residues. The germline V gene encodes CDR1 SGHAT and CDR2 FQNNGV. DNA of the CDR3: TGTGCCAGCAGCCCCGGACTAGCGGGACAAGAGACCCAGTACTTC. This encodes CASSPGLAGQETQYF.

The rearrangement links TRBV24-1 to TRBJ2-2; a possible D gene is TRBD2 (5 bases). The germline V and J ends were trimmed by 1 base and 3 bases, with 5 bases remaining between them. The CDR3 loop spans 14 amino acids. Germline V gene data show CDR1 as KGHDR and CDR2 as SFDVKD. The chain's CDR3 is CATSDFSDTGELFF. The DNA of the CDR3 is TGTGCCACCAGTGATTTTAGCGACACCGGGGAGCTGTTTTTT.

The chain employs TRBV12-3 or TRBV12-4 and TRBJ2-7, with 7 bases matching TRBD1. The length of the CDR3 is 14 residues. The ends lost 3 bases at V and 2 bases at J; junction bases unmatched: 4. The chain's CDR3 is CASSLRQGAYEQYF. The CDR3 DNA reads TGTGCCAGCAGTTTGAGGCAGGGGGCCTACGAGCAGTACTTC.

This clonotype has more than one count but fewer than ten. This chain connects TRBV19 to TRBJ1-2; maybe TRBD1 (6 bases). This CDR3 has 13 amino acids. Germline values: CDR1 LNHDA, CDR2 SQIVND (reference sequence). V was cut by 8 bases and J by 2 bases, with 12 bases left in between. CDR3 in amino acids: CASCRDINYGYTF. The CDR3 nucleotides read TGTGCCAGTTGCCGGGACATAAACTATGGCTACACCTTC.

At least ten counts were recorded for this clonotype. The chain employs TRBV20-1 and TRBJ2-7; 15 bases line up with TRBD2. V dropped 3 bases and J dropped 3; count of bases not matched to a gene: 6. The length of the CDR3 is 16 residues. CDR1 and CDR2 from the germline V gene are DFQATT and SNEGSKA (reference sequence). CDR3 nucleotides: TGCAGTGCTAGTCCCCGGGGACTAGCGGGAGGCTACGAGCAGTACTTC. Translating gives CSASPRGLAGGYEQYF.

The V call is TRBV10-1, the J call TRBJ1-3; D is perhaps TRBD1 (5 bases). Trimming removed 2 bases at V and 4 bases at J, with 15 bases between. CDR3 length equals 16 residues. Germline CDR1 WNHNN, CDR2 SYGVQD (reference sequence). CDR3 sequence: CASSEDGTAAGNTIYF. The CDR3, as DNA: TGCGCCAGCAGTGAGGACGGGACGGCGGCGGGAAACACCATATATTTT.

A remark on this clonotype: Its ends do not fully match the called genes, so a read error is possible. V usage is TRBV11-1 and J usage is TRBJ2-1; 10 bases fit TRBD2. Germline CDR1 reads SGHAT; CDR2 reads FQDESV (reference sequence). The CDR3 spans 17 residues. The DNA for the CDR3 is TGTGCCAGCAGCTTTTCCAGACTAGCGGGCTCCTACAATGAGCAGCTCTTC. Amino acid sequence: CASSFSRLAGSYNEQLF. The whole variable domain, filled in from reference TRBV11-1 and TRBJ2-1, reads EAEVAQSPRYKITEKSQAVAFWCDPISGHATLYWYRQILGQGPELLVQFQDESVVDDSQLPKDRFSAERLKGVDSTLKIQPAELGDSAMYLCASSFSRLAGSYNEQLFGPGTRLTVL.

This clonotype was found many times. The chain joins TRBV20-1 to TRBJ2-7; D is perhaps TRBD1 (6 bases). The CDR3 is 17 residues long. V was shortened by 4 bases and J by 3 bases, with 25 bases between the two germline ends. Germline-derived CDR1 and CDR2 are DFQATT and SNEGSKA (reference sequence). The DNA for the CDR3 is TGCAGTGCTAAAGTCTTCAGGGGCTCCTCGTCCCGCTACGAGCAGTACTTC. It is translated as CSAKVFRGSSSRYEQYF.

CDR3 in amino acids: CASSPGTVTYEQYF. DNA for the CDR3: TGTGCCAGCAGCCCCGGGACCGTTACCTACGAGCAGTACTTC. The genes are TRBV2 and TRBJ2-7; D assignment may be TRBD1 or TRBD2 (5 bases each). The germline V gene encodes CDR1 SNHLY and CDR2 FYNNEI. The CDR3 loop spans 14 amino acids. Trimming pared 6 bases from V and 2 bases from J, leaving 14 bases between.

V and J are TRBV20-1 and TRBJ2-2; 7 bases fit TRBD2. Germline V lookup: CDR1 DFQATT, CDR2 SNEGSKA (reference sequence). With 6 bases clipped from V and 4 bases from J, the junction kept 5 bases outside the gene matches. The CDR3 runs 13 residues. In DNA, the CDR3 is TGCAGTGCATCGCGGGAGCTCACCGGGGAGCTGTTTTTT. Translated: CSASRELTGELFF.

This chain connects TRBV2 to TRBJ2-1; 8 nucleotides line up with TRBD2. The CDR3 has 14 residues. In germline, CDR1 is SNHLY, CDR2 FYNNEI. Trimming took 6 bases from V and 7 from J; bases not matched to a gene: 8. CDR3 sequence (DNA): TGTGCCAGCAGAGAGGGACTAGGGGGGAATGAGCAGTTCTTC. Translated, it gives CASREGLGGNEQFF.

This clonotype was seen repeatedly, ten times or more. The junction differs from germline at one of its ends, possibly a read error. The rearrangement uses TRBV6-1 and TRBJ1-1; D unresolved. This CDR3 has 14 amino acids. Germline V lookup: CDR1 MNHNS, CDR2 SASEGT. The chain's CDR3 is CASIEAQANTEAFF. DNA of the CDR3: TGTGCCAGCATTGAAGCTCAAGCAAACACTGAAGCTTTCTTT.

This chain joins TRBV7-2 and TRBJ2-5; 11 bases line up with TRBD2. The CDR3 covers 16 residues. J lost 5 bases, V lost 5 bases, and 10 bases had no gene match. The germline gives CDR1 SGHTA, CDR2 FQGNSA. The CDR3: CASSVLAGEVLETQYF. Written as DNA, the CDR3 is TGTGCCAGCAGCGTACTAGCGGGAGAAGTGTTGGAGACCCAGTACTTC. The full variable domain, in which reference TRBV7-2 and TRBJ2-5 provide the parts outside the CDR3, is GAGVSQSPSNKVTEKGKDVELRCDPISGHTALYWYRQSLGQGLEFLIYFQGNSAPDKSGLPSDRFSAERTGGSVSTLTIQRTQQEDSAVYLCASSVLAGEVLETQYFGPGTRLLVL.

A note on this clonotype: This may be a read error: a much more frequent sequence differs by one nucleotide. This chain uses TRBV5-6 with TRBJ1-2, with 7 bases matching TRBD1. The CDR3 spans 15 residues. Germline trimming cut 10 bases from V and 8 bases from J; bases unmatched to any gene: 20. Germline-derived CDR1 and CDR2 are SGHDT and YYEEEE. The CDR3 is CAGNMAQGLSGGYTF. DNA of the CDR3: TGTGCCGGCAATATGGCACAGGGGCTCTCAGGCGGCTACACCTTC.

As concerns this clonotype: A single base separates this from a much larger clone, so it may be a read error. The V call is TRBV6-5, the J call TRBJ2-3; no clear D. This CDR3 is built from 12 residues. The V gene's germline CDR1 is MNHEY and CDR2 SVGAGI. CDR3 nucleotide sequence: TGTGCCGGCAGTTACGATACAGATACGCAGTATTTT. Protein: CAGSYDTDTQYF.

This clonotype was counted ten times or more. The rearrangement links TRBV24-1 to TRBJ2-1, with TRBD2 matching over 11 bases. Trimming at V came to 4 bases and at J to 7 bases, leaving 8 bases not matched to a gene. Germline loops: CDR1 KGHDR, CDR2 SFDVKD. CDR3 length: 16 residues. CDR3 DNA: TGTGCCACCAGTGACTCAACTAGCGGGAGTCTTAATGAGCAGTTCTTC. Its translation is CATSDSTSGSLNEQFF.

The table lists this clonotype with many counts. The CDR3 DNA reads as TGTGCCAGCAGGGACAGGCACGAAAAACTGTTTTTT. Its translation is CASRDRHEKLFF. This chain joins TRBV12-3 or TRBV12-4 and TRBJ1-4; TRBD1 agrees at 7 bases. Trimming cost V 6 bases and J 8 bases; bases outside gene matches: 3. The CDR3 has 12 amino acids.

This clonotype was recorded many times. The chain uses TRBV6-5 and TRBJ1-6; 9 bases are shared with TRBD1. V shed 3 bases, J shed 9 bases, and the junction held 3 bases outside the gene matches. CDR1 is MNHEY and CDR2 is SVGAGI in the germline V gene. The CDR3 extends over 14 amino acids. In nucleotides, the CDR3 is TGTGCCAGCAGTTATTGGGACAGGGTTTCACCCCTCCACTTT. Translating it yields CASSYWDRVSPLHF.